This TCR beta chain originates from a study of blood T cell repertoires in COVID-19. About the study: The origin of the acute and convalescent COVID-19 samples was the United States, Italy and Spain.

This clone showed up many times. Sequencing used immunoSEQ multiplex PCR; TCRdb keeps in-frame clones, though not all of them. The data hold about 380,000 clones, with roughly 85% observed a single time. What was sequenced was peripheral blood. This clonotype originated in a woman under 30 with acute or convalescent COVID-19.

The CDR3 bases are TGTGCTAGTGGGGGGACAGTTGGAAACACCATATATTTT. Amino acid sequence: CASGGTVGNTIYF. The chain combines TRBV12-5 with TRBJ1-3; 7 bases are shared with TRBD1. The CDR3 totals 13 residues. V lost 6 bases and J lost 3; bases outside the gene matches: 2. The germline V gene has CDR1 LGHNT and CDR2 FRNRAP.